This passage covers 32 T cell receptor beta chains from one sample sequenced in a study of T cell therapy after organ transplantation. Libraries were prepared by immunoSEQ multiplex PCR; TCRdb keeps only in-frame clonotypes and omits some of them. In the table there are roughly 15,000 clones, about 85% of which are singletons. Time point defined: 20-29 weeks after completion of therapy. These receptors lack a known antigen. This specimen was CD8+ T cells from blood, taken after autologous CMV-specific T cell therapy. Source of these receptors: a human patient who had received a solid organ transplant and had CMV disease. Some of the T cells may derive from the graft donor.

This sequence joins TRBV7-2 and TRBJ2-5, with D unresolved. In germline, CDR1 is SGHTA, CDR2 FQGNSA. The V and J ends lost 1 base and 0 bases respectively, with 18 bases between them. This CDR3 is 18 amino acids long. CDR3 residues: CASSLDLTGPRNQETQYF. CDR3 nucleotides: TGTGCCAGCAGCTTAGACTTGACTGGCCCTAGAAACCAAGAGACCCAGTACTTC.

The rearrangement joins TRBV30 to TRBJ1-4; D is unresolved. This CDR3 region has 11 residues. Trimming took off 0 bases at V and 11 bases at J, with 7 bases between the two ends. The V gene's germline CDR1 is GTSNPN and CDR2 SVGIG (reference sequence). In DNA, the CDR3 is TGTGCCTGGAGTGTCGATGGGAAACTGTTTTTT. Residues: CAWSVDGKLFF.

The rearrangement links TRBV7-6 to TRBJ1-5; weak D call: TRBD1 (6 bases). Trimming pared 5 bases from V and 4 bases from J, leaving 12 bases between. CDR3 size: 14 residues. The germline gives CDR1 SGHVS, CDR2 FNYEAQ. CDR3 residues: CASSRGQRNQPQHF. Written as DNA, the CDR3 is TGTGCCAGCAGCCGAGGACAGAGGAATCAGCCCCAGCATTTT.

This chain joins TRBV6-4 and TRBJ2-3; 11 nucleotides agree with TRBD2. This CDR3 comprises 17 residues. J was trimmed by 3 bases and V by 0 bases; bases with no gene match: 5. Germline loops: CDR1 MRHNA, CDR2 SNTAGT. In DNA form, the CDR3 reads TGTGCCAGCAGTGACTCTAGCGGGGGGGCCGGGACAGATACGCAGTATTTT. As protein: CASSDSSGGAGTDTQYF.

The chain links TRBV5-1 to TRBJ2-5, with TRBD1 as a possible D gene (6 bases). The DNA end lines up better with TRBJ2-7; the J call may be wrong. Germline values: CDR1 SGHRS, CDR2 YFSETQ. CDR3 length equals 13 residues. The CDR3 DNA reads TGCGCCAGCAGCGTTGACAGGCTGAACGAGCAGTACTTC. Translation gives CASSVDRLNEQYF.

The CDR3 here is CASSIDLEQINYGYTF. In DNA form, the CDR3 reads TGTGCCAGTAGTATAGATCTTGAACAGATTAACTATGGCTACACCTTC. V and J are TRBV19 and TRBJ1-2; D is unclear. Trimming shortened V by 0 bases and J by 1 base, and 12 bases separated the two germline ends. Germline CDR1 is LNHDA and CDR2 is SQIVND (reference sequence). CDR3 size: 16 residues. Variable domain in full (rest from reference TRBV19 and TRBJ1-2): DGGITQSPKYLFRKEGQNVTLSCEQNLNHDAMYWYRQDPGQGLRLIYYSQIVNDFQKGDIAEGYSVSREKKESFPLTVTSAQKNPTAFYLCASSIDLEQINYGYTFGSGTRLTVV.

J is TRBJ2-2 and V is TRBV6-4; D unresolved. This CDR3 is built from 13 residues. The germline gives CDR1 MRHNA, CDR2 SNTAGT. Deletions cut 3 bases from V and 1 base from J, with 3 bases between. CDR3 region: CASSEGNTGELFF. The CDR3 nucleotides are TGTGCCAGCAGTGAGGGGAACACCGGGGAGCTGTTTTTT.

The chain has TRBV10-1 and TRBJ2-2; TRBD2 might be the D (5 bases). Per the germline V gene, CDR1 is WNHNN and CDR2 is SYGVQD (reference sequence). This CDR3 comprises 15 residues. With 4 bases removed from V and 2 bases from J, the gap between germline ends came to 11 bases. The CDR3 bases are TGCGCCAGCAGTGGTGGTAGCGCCAACACCGGGGAGCTGTTTTTT. It is translated as CASSGGSANTGELFF.

The chain links TRBV29-1 to TRBJ2-7; D may correspond to TRBD1 or TRBD2 (5 bases each). Germline CDR1 reads SQVTM; CDR2 reads ANQGSEA. The CDR3 spans 12 residues. V lost 2 bases to trimming and J lost 6 bases, with 11 bases between them. CDR3 protein: CSVERRGGEQYF. DNA for the CDR3: TGCAGCGTTGAACGCCGTGGGGGCGAGCAGTACTTC.

V usage is TRBV6-5 and J usage is TRBJ1-4; D perhaps matches TRBD1 (6 bases). Trimming shortened V by 5 bases and J by 11 bases, and 15 bases separated the two germline ends. Germline assignment: CDR1 MNHEY and CDR2 SVGAGI. The CDR3 spans 13 residues. Here the CDR3 DNA reads TGTGCCAGCAGTGACCCCGGACAGCTTAAACTGTTTTTT. It specifies CASSDPGQLKLFF.

The CDR3 nucleotides read TGTGCCAGCAGTTTACGTCAGGGGAACACTGAAGCTTTCTTT. Translation: CASSLRQGNTEAFF. V usage is TRBV27 and J usage is TRBJ1-1, with a possible D match to TRBD1 (5 bases). The CDR3 is 14 amino acids. Trimming left V 2 bases short and J 1 base short, with 8 bases between. CDR1 and CDR2 from the germline V gene are MNHEY and SMNVEV (reference sequence).

V usage is TRBV7-2 and J usage is TRBJ2-4; D gene ambiguous. The V gene's germline CDR1 is SGHTA and CDR2 FQGNSA. Trimming took 1 base from V and 4 from J, leaving 2 bases between them. The CDR3 is 12 residues long. CDR3 sequence reads: CASSLVKNIQYF. In nucleotides, the CDR3 is TGTGCCAGCAGCTTAGTTAAAAACATTCAGTACTTC.

The chain couples TRBV7-8 to TRBJ2-5; 12 bases are shared with TRBD2. J gave up 1 base and V 3 bases, and 6 bases lay outside the gene matches. Germline V gene sequence: CDR1 SGHVS, CDR2 FQNEAQ. The length of the CDR3 is 17 residues. CDR3 sequence reads: CASSFPTSGGLQETQYF. CDR3 coding DNA: TGTGCCAGCAGCTTTCCGACTAGCGGGGGACTCCAAGAGACCCAGTACTTC.

This chain joins TRBV6-5 and TRBJ2-1, with D perhaps being TRBD1 or TRBD2 (5 bases each). From germline, CDR1 is MNHEY and CDR2 SVGAGI. V lost 0 bases and J 4 bases, leaving 13 bases between the germline ends. This CDR3 contains 16 residues. CDR3 in DNA: TGTGCCAGCAGTTACTCCTTAGAGGGGCTGTACAATGAGCAGTTCTTC. Translating gives CASSYSLEGLYNEQFF.

This clone was counted a single time. The chain combines TRBV29-1 with TRBJ2-5, with TRBD1 matching over 10 bases. After removal of 7 bases from V and 5 bases from J, the junction contained 7 bases not matched to a gene. CDR1 is SQVTM, CDR2 ANQGSEA, per germline. The CDR3 runs to 13 residues. This CDR3 reads CSAGQGEVETQYF. The CDR3 DNA reads TGCAGCGCTGGACAGGGGGAGGTTGAGACCCAGTACTTC.

This chain uses TRBV10-1 with TRBJ2-5; 9 nucleotides match TRBD2. The V segment lost 2 bases and the J segment 5 bases; nucleotides outside the gene matches: 6. Germline values: CDR1 WNHNN, CDR2 SYGVQD (reference sequence). This CDR3 has 15 amino acids. This CDR3 is CASSEAGGPGETQYF. CDR3 coding DNA: TGCGCCAGCAGTGAGGCGGGAGGGCCTGGGGAGACCCAGTACTTC.

J is TRBJ2-3 and V is TRBV7-2; the match to TRBD2 covers 10 bases. Looked up from germline, CDR1 is SGHTA and CDR2 is FQGNSA. CDR3 length equals 16 residues. V lost 1 base, J lost 3 bases, and 4 bases stayed unmatched. The CDR3 region has the DNA TGTGCCAGCAGCTTAGACGCAGCGGGAGGGACAGATACGCAGTATTTT. Translated: CASSLDAAGGTDTQYF.

The J gene is TRBJ2-1, the V gene TRBV6-1; TRBD2 matches 8 bases. This CDR3 contains 14 residues. Germline V gene data show CDR1 as MNHNS and CDR2 as SASEGT. V shed 9 bases and J 4 bases; nucleotides not matched to a gene: 8. The chain's CDR3 is CASLLAAEYNEQFF. DNA of the CDR3: TGTGCCAGTCTACTAGCGGCCGAATACAATGAGCAGTTCTTC.

V is TRBV4-3 and J is TRBJ1-2, with 8 bases lining up with TRBD1. Germline V gene sequence: CDR1 LGHNA, CDR2 YSLEER. V was clipped by 0 bases and J by 4 bases; unmatched bases: 4. The CDR3 spans 15 residues. CDR3 DNA sequence: TGCGCCAGCAGCCAAGACAGGGGGCGCGGCTATGGCTACACCTTC. Its translation is CASSQDRGRGYGYTF.

This clone has only one observation. The chain couples TRBV7-9 to TRBJ2-1; 12 nucleotides match TRBD2. The V gene's germline CDR1 is SEHNR and CDR2 FQNEAQ (reference sequence). V shed 5 bases, J shed 0 bases, and the junction held 2 bases outside the gene matches. The CDR3 length is 16 residues. CDR3 amino acids: CASSQLAGGSYNEQFF. DNA for the CDR3: TGTGCCAGCAGCCAACTAGCGGGAGGCTCCTACAATGAGCAGTTCTTC.

The chain recombines TRBV16 with TRBJ2-1; D ambiguous. The V end lost 2 bases, the J end lost 3 bases, and 11 bases lay between the germline ends. This CDR3 contains 15 residues. Germline-derived CDR1 and CDR2 are KGHSY and FQNENV. The CDR3 nucleotides read TGTGCCAGCAGCCAAGGCAGCCCTGGCTACAATGAGCAGTTCTTC. Protein sequence: CASSQGSPGYNEQFF.

V usage is TRBV7-9 and J usage is TRBJ2-4; tentatively, D is TRBD1 (6 bases). Per germline, CDR1 SEHNR and CDR2 FQNEAQ (reference sequence). V was shortened by 5 bases and J by 6 bases, with 17 bases between the two germline ends. The CDR3 contains 15 residues. As DNA, the CDR3 is TGTGCCAGCAGCCCCCCCACAGGGTATGGAAACATTCAGTACTTC. Residues: CASSPPTGYGNIQYF.

This chain links TRBV19 with TRBJ2-2; 14 positions agree with TRBD2. This CDR3 contains 19 residues. The germline CDR1 and CDR2 sequences are LNHDA and SQIVND (reference sequence). V lost 6 bases to trimming and J lost 5 bases; unmatched junction nucleotides: 14. CDR3 DNA: TGTGCCAGTAGAAAATACCGGACTAGCGGGAGGAGGCGGACCGGGGAGCTGTTTTTT. Its protein is CASRKYRTSGRRRTGELFF.

The rearrangement joins TRBV6-1 to TRBJ2-2, with 7 bases lining up with TRBD2. This CDR3 contains 14 residues. Germline CDR1 MNHNS, CDR2 SASEGT. J lost 8 bases, V lost 7 bases, and 10 bases had no gene match. CDR3 DNA sequence: TGTGCCAGCAAGTGGGAGGGGTCAGGGGGGGAGCTGTTTTTT. This translates into CASKWEGSGGELFF.

The chain links TRBV5-1 to TRBJ2-2; perhaps D is TRBD1 or TRBD2 (5 bases each). Germline V gives CDR1 SGHRS, CDR2 YFSETQ. Trimming pared 6 bases from V and 0 bases from J, leaving 12 bases between. The CDR3 sequence is 15 residues long. The CDR3 spells CASTSGTANTGELFF. Written as DNA, the CDR3 is TGCGCCAGCACCTCCGGGACGGCGAACACCGGGGAGCTGTTTTTT.

The chain couples TRBV7-3 to TRBJ1-2; D is possibly TRBD1 (6 bases). Germline loops: CDR1 SGHTA, CDR2 FQGTGA. The CDR3 length is 14 residues. V lost 7 bases and J lost 4, with 16 bases in between. Here the CDR3 DNA reads TGTGCCAGCACCCCGACAGGTCCGGGCTATGGCTACACCTTC. This codes for CASTPTGPGYGYTF.

This clone came up a few times. V usage is TRBV14 and J usage is TRBJ1-2; D not certain. Trimming stripped 1 base from V and 4 bases from J, with 4 bases between. Germline V gives CDR1 SGHDN, CDR2 FVKESK. The CDR3 runs to 12 residues. CDR3 DNA: TGTGCCAGCAGCCAAGTGGGCTATGGCTACACCTTC. Translating gives CASSQVGYGYTF. Based on the CDR3 plus reference TRBV14 and TRBJ1-2, the full variable domain is EAGVTQFPSHSVIEKGQTVTLRCDPISGHDNLYWYRRVMGKEIKFLLHFVKESKQDESGMPNNRFLAERTGGTYSTLKVQPAELEDSGVYFCASSQVGYGYTFGSGTRLTVV.

The chain recombines TRBV15 with TRBJ2-3; D may be TRBD1 (5 bases). The CDR3 is 15 amino acids. Germline V gene sequence: CDR1 LNHNV, CDR2 YYDKDF (reference sequence). V lost 3 bases, J lost 4 bases, and 14 bases lay in between. The CDR3 DNA follows: TGTGCCACCAGCAGGCAAGGCAGGGCCGCAGATACGCAGTATTTT. Translated: CATSRQGRAADTQYF.

The chain couples TRBV5-1 to TRBJ1-2; D perhaps matches TRBD1 (6 bases). Trimming cost V 0 bases and J 4 bases, with 13 bases left between them. The CDR3 covers 15 residues. Germline V gives CDR1 SGHRS, CDR2 YFSETQ. CDR3 region: CASSLGQDPSYGYTF. The CDR3 nucleotides are TGCGCCAGCAGCTTGGGACAGGACCCCTCCTATGGCTACACCTTC.

The chain links TRBV25-1 to TRBJ2-7, with D unclear. Germline V gives CDR1 MGHDK, CDR2 SYGVNS. This CDR3 contains 14 residues. V shed 6 bases and J shed 2 bases, with 14 bases lying between them. The chain's CDR3 is CASSLGQIPYEQYF. In nucleotides, the CDR3 is TGTGCCAGCAGCCTAGGGCAGATTCCCTACGAGCAGTACTTC.

The chain carries TRBV5-1 and TRBJ2-1; 16 positions agree with TRBD2. CDR3 length equals 21 residues. Looked up from germline, CDR1 is SGHRS and CDR2 is YFSETQ. After removal of 3 bases from V and 3 bases from J, the junction contained 15 bases not matched to a gene. The CDR3 protein is CASSSPADPGLAGGIYNEQFF. The CDR3 nucleotides read TGCGCCAGCAGCTCACCGGCCGACCCGGGACTAGCGGGAGGGATCTACAATGAGCAGTTCTTC.

This clone counts as medium-sized (0.01 to 0.1%). V gene TRBV5-1 combines with J gene TRBJ2-7; TRBD2 might be the D (6 bases). V dropped 3 bases and J dropped 0 bases, with 16 bases sitting between them. The V gene's germline CDR1 is SGHRS and CDR2 YFSETQ. This CDR3 is built from 16 residues. The CDR3 loop reads CASSSGLRGISYEQYF. For the CDR3, the DNA is TGCGCCAGCAGCTCAGGACTACGGGGGATCTCCTACGAGCAGTACTTC.